This record covers a single TCR beta chain. What antigen it recognizes has not been identified. No base quality values were provided; no much bigger clone lies one nucleotide off. The record originates from a study of control samples from healthy donors and cancer patients (dated by TCRdb to about 2020). The method behind the library was the immunoSEQ multiplex PCR assay. As stored in TCRdb, this immuneACCESS dataset retains in-frame rearrangements with V and J assigned. A fraction of the clones does not appear; measured against another copy, unresolved V genes explain less than half of the discrepancy, and the remainder lacks a known reason. For this sample the table gives fewer than 200,000 clones, of which 93% were detected only once. The biggest ten clones account for about 4% of the sample. V is reduced by 3 bases and J by 4 bases, leaving a spacing of 6 bases between them. The germline V gene provides CDR1 SGHNT and CDR2 YENEEA. The CDR3 covers 12 residues, taking in both the cysteine and the phenylalanine. Only the CDR3 portion is preserved as DNA: 36 bases, with reading frame beginning at the first base.

Recombination joined TRBV11-3 with TRBJ1-2; no D gene is confidently identified. The sequenced sample consisted of blood. The sequence came from an older woman in good health. Here the CDR3 is given as CASSLRFYGYTF. The nucleotide sequence is given as TGTGCCAGCAGCTTGAGATTCTATGGCTACACCTTC.